The TCR beta chain described here comes from a study of cytomegalovirus exposure and HLA in healthy donors. Across the study: An analysis done earlier identified 95 million to 140 million unique TCR beta sequences from about 180 million T cells.

CDR1 and CDR2 from the germline V gene are ENHRY and SYGVKD. Trimming cost V 7 bases and J 0 bases; bases outside gene matches: 9. The CDR3 length is 17 residues. As regards this clone: Its specificity is not known.

PCR primers comprised 60 Vbeta and 13 Jbeta primers. This table comes from immunoSEQ multiplex PCR, and its TCRdb copy is limited to in-frame clones, with some not included. The repertoire has more than 85,000 clones, approximately 87% of them found once; the top ten carry 2.5% to 3%. Whole-study results and caveats: Using the classifier, cytomegalovirus status was reportedly diagnosed with high specificity and sensitivity. Specificity for CMV antigens was confirmed in vitro for three of the CMV-associated chains. Researchers reportedly found TCR beta sequences accurately predicted most subjects' HLA-A and HLA-B alleles.

This chain connects TRBV10-3 to TRBJ2-3; 11 nucleotides agree with TRBD2. The sample consisted of PBMCs. The receptor's source is a man between 40 and 49 years old in good health and CMV-seronegative. The CDR3 here is CAINGPGTSGSTDTQYF. Here the CDR3 DNA reads TGTGCCATCAATGGACCCGGGACTAGCGGTAGCACAGATACGCAGTATTTT.